This T cell receptor beta chain emerged from a study of shared clonotypes between healthy human individuals. Study details: CD4 naive and memory got three plates each, CD8 naive two, CD8 memory one. Study findings and constraints: Relative to clonotypes present in all four donors, those not shared had lower generation probabilities.

As regards this clone: What it recognizes is unknown.

Here immunoSEQ multiplex PCR was the method, and the copy in TCRdb shows in-frame clones only, minus some. The repertoire holds roughly 640,000 clones, with roughly 97% as singletons. CDR1 LNHDA and CDR2 SQIVND come from the germline V gene (reference sequence). V was cut by 5 bases and J by 3 bases, with 1 base left in between. This CDR3 has 11 amino acids. CD4+ cell separation produced CD45RA+ naive and CD45RA-negative memory subsets. The chain uses TRBV19 and TRBJ2-2, with no clear D. The source material was naive CD4+ T cells sorted from blood. Sample subset: CD45RA+ positively selected. This receptor was obtained from a woman aged 25 to 45 in good health. CDR3 nucleotide sequence: TGTGCCAGTAGTTACACCGGGGAGCTGTTTTTT. Translating gives CASSYTGELFF.